The TCR beta chain described here comes from a study of T-cell reconstitution after alpha-beta-depleted transplantation in children. Study-wide points: Diversity and T-cell counts at one year after transplant derived mostly from new T cells.

Preparation of the TCRbeta library involved a method that used unique molecular identifiers. TCRdb redid the calling of the PCR reads with MiXCR, one entry per CDR3 protein. The data hold hundreds of thousands of distinct CDR3 sequences, with 6.5% to 9% observed a single time. This clonotype has ten or more counts. The antigen is undetermined. The CDR3 totals 13 residues. Trimming stripped 2 bases from V and 4 bases from J, with 12 bases between. Germline values: CDR1 SQVTM, CDR2 ANQGSEA. Sample: PBMCs, mostly from graft donor cells, taken 180 days after TCRalphabeta/CD19-depleted stem cell transplant. This TCR was recovered from a male patient aged 10 to 17 who had a stem cell transplant for acute lymphoblastic leukemia, so the T cells may come from the graft donor. The chain uses TRBV29-1 and TRBJ2-7; D uncertain. The CDR3 DNA is TGCAGCGTTGAAAACGGAGATGAGTACGAGCAGTACTTC. Residues: CSVENGDEYEQYF.